This T cell receptor beta chain was identified in a study of blood T cell repertoires in COVID-19. The overall study: Both acute and convalescent COVID-19 samples were obtained from the United States, Italy and Spain.

This CDR3 is 15 amino acids long. CDR1 SGHDN and CDR2 FVKESK come from the germline V gene. V shed 5 bases, J shed 7 bases, and the junction held 8 bases outside the gene matches. In the original processing: Estimated nucleated cell counts came from reference gene primer amplification. Clones were read by immunoSEQ multiplex PCR, and TCRdb kept only the in-frame ones, dropping some. The DNA was the basis for D and trimming; V, J and clone size are from that table. The sample carries around 160,000 clones, about 85% recorded once. The TCR originated in a middle-aged woman with active or convalescent COVID-19. The chain combines TRBV14 with TRBJ1-6; 7 nucleotides align to TRBD1. Sequencing used peripheral blood. This chain's CDR3 is CASSYYGQVNSPLHF. The CDR3 region has the DNA TGTGCCAGCAGCTACTACGGACAGGTCAATTCACCCCTCCACTTT.